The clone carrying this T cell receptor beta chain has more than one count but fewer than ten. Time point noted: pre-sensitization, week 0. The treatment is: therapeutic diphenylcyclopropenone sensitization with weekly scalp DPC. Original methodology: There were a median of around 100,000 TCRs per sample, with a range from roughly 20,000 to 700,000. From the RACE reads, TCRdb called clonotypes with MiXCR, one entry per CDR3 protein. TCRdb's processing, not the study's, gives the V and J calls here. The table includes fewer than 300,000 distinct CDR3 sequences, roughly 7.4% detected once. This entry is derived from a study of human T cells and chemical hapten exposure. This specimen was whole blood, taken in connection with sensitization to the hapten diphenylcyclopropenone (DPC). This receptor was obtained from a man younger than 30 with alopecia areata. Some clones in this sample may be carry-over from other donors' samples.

The CDR3 DNA reads TGTGCCAGCAGCTTAGTGGGTCAGGGTAGCGAGACCCAGTACTTC. Amino acid sequence: CASSLVGQGSETQYF. This chain uses TRBV7-2 with TRBJ2-5, with a tentative D call TRBD1 (5 bases). This CDR3 has 15 amino acids. Deletions cut 1 base from V and 5 bases from J, with 14 bases between. The germline V gene encodes CDR1 SGHTA and CDR2 FQGNSA.